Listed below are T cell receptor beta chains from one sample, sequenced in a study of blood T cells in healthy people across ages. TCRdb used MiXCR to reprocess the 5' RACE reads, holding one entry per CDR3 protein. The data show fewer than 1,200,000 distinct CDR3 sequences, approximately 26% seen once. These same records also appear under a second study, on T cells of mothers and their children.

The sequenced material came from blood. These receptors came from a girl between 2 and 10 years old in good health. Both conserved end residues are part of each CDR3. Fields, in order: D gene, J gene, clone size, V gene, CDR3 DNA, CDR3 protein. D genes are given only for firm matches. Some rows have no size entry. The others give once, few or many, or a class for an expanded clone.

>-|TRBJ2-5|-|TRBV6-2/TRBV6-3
TGTGCCAGCAGTCAAGGGATCCAGTACTTC
CASSQGIQYF
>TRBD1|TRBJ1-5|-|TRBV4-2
TGTGCCAGCAGCCATCTGGGACAGGCCGATCAGTCCCAGCATTTT
CASSHLGQADQSQHF
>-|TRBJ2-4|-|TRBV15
TGTGCCACCAGCAGAGATCTTAGTGAGGAGTTGCCCTCCAAGTACTTC
CATSRDLSEELPSKYF
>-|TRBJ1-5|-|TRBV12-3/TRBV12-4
TGTGCCAGCAGTTTCAGTACAGCCGTAAATCAGCCCCAGCATTTT
CASSFSTAVNQPQHF
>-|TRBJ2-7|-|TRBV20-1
TGCAGTGCCGGCCGGGTGGGCAGGGGTTTATACGAGCAGTACTTC
CSAGRVGRGLYEQYF
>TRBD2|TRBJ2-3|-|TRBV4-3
TGCGCCAGCAGCCAAGGGGCTAGCGGGCATAGCACAGATACGCAGTATTTT
CASSQGASGHSTDTQYF
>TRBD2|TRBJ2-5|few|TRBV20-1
TGCAGTGCGATTGGACTAGCGGGAAGCCAAGAGACCCAGTACTTC
CSAIGLAGSQETQYF
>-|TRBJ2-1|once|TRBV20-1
TGCAGTGCCCCGAACGGCCACCCTAACTGGAATGAGCAGTTCTTC
CSAPNGHPNWNEQFF
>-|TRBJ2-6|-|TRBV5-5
TGTGCCAGCAGCTTGGGGGAATCTGGGGCCAACGTCCTGACTTTC
CASSLGESGANVLTF
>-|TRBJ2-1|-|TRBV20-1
TGCAGTGCTAAAACAGGATACAATGAGCAGTTCTTC
CSAKTGYNEQFF
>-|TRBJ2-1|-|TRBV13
TGTGCCAGCAGCCATAACAGGGTCGAGCAGTTCTTC
CASSHNRVEQFF
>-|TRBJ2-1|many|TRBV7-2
TGTGCCAGCAGCTTTAGCTCCTACAATGAGCAGTTCTTC
CASSFSSYNEQFF
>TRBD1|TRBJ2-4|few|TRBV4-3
TGCGCCAGCAGCCAATCACAGGGGACGGCCAAAAACATTCAGTACTTC
CASSQSQGTAKNIQYF